The sequence of this TCR beta chain was determined in a study of T cell responses to AZD1222 COVID-19 vaccine. Overall study results and limits: There were mostly white British donors and more females than males, and clonal diversity was possibly underestimated. Vaccine-associated CD4 TCRs spanned spike, dominant at 160-218 and 743-854.

The CDR3 has 16 residues. J was trimmed by 1 base and V by 0 bases; bases with no gene match: 5. Germline values: CDR1 SGDLS, CDR2 YYNGEE. With regard to this clone: Its antigen is unknown.

TCRdb's copy holds only in-frame clones and misses some; the assay was immunoSEQ multiplex PCR. The sample carries approximately 150,000 clones, about 90% recorded once. Specimen: peripheral blood, collected 28 days after the second dose of the MenACWY control vaccine. This receptor was obtained from an adult who received the MenACWY meningococcal vaccine as a control. This rearrangement joins TRBV9 to TRBJ2-3, with 7 positions matching TRBD2. The CDR3 DNA is TGTGCCAGCAGCGTAGATCCGGGGGGAGGCACAGATACGCAGTATTTT. Translation gives CASSVDPGGGTDTQYF.